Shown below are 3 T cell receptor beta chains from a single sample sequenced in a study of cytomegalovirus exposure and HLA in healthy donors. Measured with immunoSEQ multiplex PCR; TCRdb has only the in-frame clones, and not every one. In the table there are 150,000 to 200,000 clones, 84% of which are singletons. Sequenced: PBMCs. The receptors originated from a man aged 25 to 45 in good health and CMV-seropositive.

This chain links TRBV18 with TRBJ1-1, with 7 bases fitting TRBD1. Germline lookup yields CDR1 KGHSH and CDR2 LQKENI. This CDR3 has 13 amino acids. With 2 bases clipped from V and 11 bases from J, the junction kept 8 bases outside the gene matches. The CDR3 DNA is TGTGCCAGCTCACCAGTCAAGGGGGCTATGGCTTTCTTT. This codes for CASSPVKGAMAFF.

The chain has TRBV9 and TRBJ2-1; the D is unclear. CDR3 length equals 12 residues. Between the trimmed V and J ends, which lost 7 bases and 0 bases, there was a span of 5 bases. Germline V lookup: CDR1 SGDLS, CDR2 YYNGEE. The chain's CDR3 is CASGLSYNEQFF. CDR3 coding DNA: TGTGCCAGCGGCCTCTCCTACAATGAGCAGTTCTTC.

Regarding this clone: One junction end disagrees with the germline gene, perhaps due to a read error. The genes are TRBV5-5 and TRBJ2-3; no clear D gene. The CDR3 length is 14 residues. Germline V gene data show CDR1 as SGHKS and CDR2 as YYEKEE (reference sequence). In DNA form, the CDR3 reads TGTGTCAGCAGCTTGCGCCCAGACACAGATACGCAGTATTTT. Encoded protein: CVSSLRPDTDTQYF.